The subject of this entry is one TCR beta chain. Different DNA sequences within this sample yield the same CDR3. These data are taken from a study of blood T cell repertoires in COVID-19. Study information: Some COVID-19 samples were acute and others convalescent; all came from the United States, Italy and Spain.

Germline CDR1 and CDR2: MNHEY and SMNVEV (reference sequence). Trimming at V came to 8 bases and at J to 6 bases, leaving 4 bases not matched to a gene. The CDR3 is made up of 14 amino acids. Libraries were prepared by immunoSEQ multiplex PCR; TCRdb keeps only in-frame clonotypes and omits some of them. Altogether a few hundred thousand clones are present, approximately 89% being singletons, with the ten largest covering around 7.8%. The TCR originated in a woman aged 45-65 years who had recovered from COVID-19. The chain carries TRBV27 and TRBJ2-7; TRBD2 aligns across 16 bases. The sequenced sample consisted of peripheral blood. CDR3 amino acids: CASAGLAGGREQYF. CDR3 nucleotide sequence: TGTGCCAGCGCGGGACTAGCGGGAGGGCGCGAGCAGTACTTC.